A single T cell receptor beta chain is shown here with its context. The data derive from a study of blood T cell repertoires in COVID-19. The assay was immunoSEQ multiplex PCR, and TCRdb's table has in-frame clones only and misses some. This table has 45,000 to 60,000 clones, around four fifths appearing once. The CDR3 contains 15 residues. Germline V gives CDR1 MNHEY, CDR2 SMNVEV (reference sequence). V shed 6 bases and J 5 bases; nucleotides not matched to a gene: 8. This receptor was taken from a woman between 50 and 59 years old with acute COVID-19. The chain combines TRBV27 with TRBJ2-2; 8 bases fit TRBD1. Sequencing used PBMCs or T cells enriched from blood (not recorded which). DNA of the CDR3: TGTGCCAGCAGCACCCGACAGGGGCTTACCGGGGAGCTGTTTTTT. It is translated as CASSTRQGLTGELFF.